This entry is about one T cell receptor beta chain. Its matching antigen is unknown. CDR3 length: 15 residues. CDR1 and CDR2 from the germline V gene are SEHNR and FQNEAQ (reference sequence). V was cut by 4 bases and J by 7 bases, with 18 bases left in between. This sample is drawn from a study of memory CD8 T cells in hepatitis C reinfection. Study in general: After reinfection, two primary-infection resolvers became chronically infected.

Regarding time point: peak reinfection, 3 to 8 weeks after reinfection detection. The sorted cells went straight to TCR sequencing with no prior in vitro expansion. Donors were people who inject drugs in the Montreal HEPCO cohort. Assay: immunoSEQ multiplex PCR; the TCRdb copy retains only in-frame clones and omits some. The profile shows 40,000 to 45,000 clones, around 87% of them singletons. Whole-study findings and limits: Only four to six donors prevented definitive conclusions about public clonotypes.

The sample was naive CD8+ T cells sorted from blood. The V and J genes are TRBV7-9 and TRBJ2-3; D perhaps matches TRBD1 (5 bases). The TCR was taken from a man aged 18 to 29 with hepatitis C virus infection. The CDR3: CASSSADSSSNTQYF. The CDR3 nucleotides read TGTGCCAGCAGCTCTGCCGACAGTTCAAGCAATACGCAGTATTTT.